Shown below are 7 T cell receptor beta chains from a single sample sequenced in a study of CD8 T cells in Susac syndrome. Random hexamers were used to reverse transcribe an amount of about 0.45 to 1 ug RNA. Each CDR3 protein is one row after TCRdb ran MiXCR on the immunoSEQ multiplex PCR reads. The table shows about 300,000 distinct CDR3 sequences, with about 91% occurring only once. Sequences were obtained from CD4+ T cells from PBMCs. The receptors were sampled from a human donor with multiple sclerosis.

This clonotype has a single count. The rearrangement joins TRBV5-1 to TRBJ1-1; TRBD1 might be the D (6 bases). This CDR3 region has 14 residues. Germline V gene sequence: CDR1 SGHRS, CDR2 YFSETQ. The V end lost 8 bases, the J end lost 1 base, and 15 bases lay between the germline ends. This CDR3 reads CASGPGHANTEAFF. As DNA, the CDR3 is TGCGCCAGTGGACCGGGACACGCGAACACTGAAGCTTTCTTT. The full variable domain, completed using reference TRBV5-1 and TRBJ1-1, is KAGVTQTPRYLIKTRGQQVTLSCSPISGHRSVSWYQQTPGQGLQFLFEYFSETQRNKGNFPGRFSGRQFSNSRSEMNVSTLELGDSALYLCASGPGHANTEAFFGQGTRLTVV.

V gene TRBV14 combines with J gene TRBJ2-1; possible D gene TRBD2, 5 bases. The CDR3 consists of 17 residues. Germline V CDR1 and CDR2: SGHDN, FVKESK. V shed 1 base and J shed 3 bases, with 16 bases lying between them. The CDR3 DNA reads TGTGCCAGCAGCCAAGGCGGACTCCTCAGGAGCTACAATGAGCAGTTCTTC. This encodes CASSQGGLLRSYNEQFF.

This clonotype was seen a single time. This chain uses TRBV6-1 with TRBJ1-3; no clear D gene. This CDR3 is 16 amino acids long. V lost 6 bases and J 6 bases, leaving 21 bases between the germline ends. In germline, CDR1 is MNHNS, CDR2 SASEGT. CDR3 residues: CASRPRVWGGLNTIYF. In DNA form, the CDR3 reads TGTGCCAGCAGGCCGCGGGTCTGGGGAGGTCTAAACACCATATATTTT.

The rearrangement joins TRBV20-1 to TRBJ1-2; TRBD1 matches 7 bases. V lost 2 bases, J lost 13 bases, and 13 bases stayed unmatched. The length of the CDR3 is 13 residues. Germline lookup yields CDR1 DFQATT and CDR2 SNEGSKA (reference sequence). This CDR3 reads CSARRGGKGGGTF. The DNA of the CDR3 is TGCAGTGCTAGAAGAGGGGGCAAAGGTGGGGGCACCTTC.

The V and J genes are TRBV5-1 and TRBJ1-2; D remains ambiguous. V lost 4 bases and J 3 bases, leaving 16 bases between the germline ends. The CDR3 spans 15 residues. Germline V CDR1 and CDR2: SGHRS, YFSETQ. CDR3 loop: CASSPGGTEDYGYTF. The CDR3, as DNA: TGCGCCAGCAGCCCGGGCGGAACAGAAGACTATGGCTACACCTTC.

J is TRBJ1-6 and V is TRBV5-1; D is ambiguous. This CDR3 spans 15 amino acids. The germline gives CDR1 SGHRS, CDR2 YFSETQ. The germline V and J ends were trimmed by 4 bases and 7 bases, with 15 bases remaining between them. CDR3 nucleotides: TGCGCCAGCAGCCTGCGGGAAACGTCGAATTCACCCCTCCACTTT. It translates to CASSLRETSNSPLHF.

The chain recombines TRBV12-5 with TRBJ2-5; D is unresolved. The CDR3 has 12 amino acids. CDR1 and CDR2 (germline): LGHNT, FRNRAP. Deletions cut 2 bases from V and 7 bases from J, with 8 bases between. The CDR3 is CASGLNSGTQYF. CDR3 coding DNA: TGTGCTAGTGGTTTGAATTCCGGGACCCAGTACTTC.